The 23 T cell receptor beta chains reported below all come from one sample, sequenced in a study of metastatic and nonmetastatic thyroid tumors. Patients underwent thyroid surgery, and none had received any treatment before it. TCRdb recomputed clones from the PCR reads via MiXCR. The sample has 8,000 to 9,500 clones, roughly 31% seen once. Sequenced sample: tumor tissue. The origin of the receptors is a female donor with papillary thyroid cancer or a benign thyroid nodule (not recorded which). Some clones in this sample may be carry-over from other donors' samples.

The rearrangement uses TRBV6-2 or TRBV6-3 and TRBJ2-1; no firm D call. Germline-derived CDR1 and CDR2 are MNHEY and SVGEGT. The CDR3 runs 17 residues. V lost 2 bases and J 6 bases, leaving 20 bases between the germline ends. The CDR3 bases are TGTGCCAGCAGTTACGCTTCGTCCTACTCAATGATCAATGAGCAGTTCTTC. Encoded protein: CASSYASSYSMINEQFF.

The rearrangement uses TRBV6-1 and TRBJ2-6; D unclear. Trimming pared 7 bases from V and 0 bases from J, leaving 13 bases between. This CDR3 has 16 amino acids. The V gene's germline CDR1 is MNHNS and CDR2 SASEGT. The CDR3 here is CASTLEPPSGANVLTF. The CDR3 DNA follows: TGTGCCAGCACCTTGGAGCCCCCCTCTGGGGCCAACGTCCTGACTTTC.

The V gene is TRBV12-3 or TRBV12-4, the J gene TRBJ1-1; D not certain. V lost 6 bases and J lost 0, with 8 bases in between. The CDR3 is 13 residues long. For the CDR3, the DNA is TGTGCCAGCAGGCCGTCGGTGAACACTGAAGCTTTCTTT. As protein: CASRPSVNTEAFF.

A few counts support this clone. This chain uses TRBV6-2 or TRBV6-3 with TRBJ2-7; D is possibly TRBD1 (6 bases). The CDR3 runs to 15 residues. V was trimmed by 2 bases and J by 0 bases, leaving 11 bases between them. CDR1 is MNHEY and CDR2 is SVGEGT in the germline V gene. CDR3 in DNA: TGTGCCAGCAGTTACCCGACAGGCCGCTCCTACGAGCAGTACTTC. It yields the protein CASSYPTGRSYEQYF.

This clone was detected only a few times. DNA of the CDR3: TGTGCCAGCAGGGGAGTAGGCTACGAGCAGTACTTC. This translates into CASRGVGYEQYF. J is TRBJ2-7 and V is TRBV25-1; maybe TRBD2 (5 bases). The length of the CDR3 is 12 residues. V dropped 6 bases and J dropped 3 bases, with 9 bases sitting between them. From germline, CDR1 is MGHDK and CDR2 SYGVNS.

The chain couples TRBV7-9 to TRBJ2-1; unclear D gene. Per germline, CDR1 SEHNR and CDR2 FQNEAQ (reference sequence). There are 12 residues in the CDR3. The V end was cut by 5 bases, the J end by 6 bases, with 8 bases between. The CDR3, as DNA: TGTGCCAGCAGCGTTGGTGCCAATGAGCAGTTCTTC. Protein sequence: CASSVGANEQFF.

V gene TRBV6-2 or TRBV6-3 combines with J gene TRBJ2-7; TRBD2 aligns across 10 bases. J gave up 5 bases and V 2 bases, and 3 bases lay outside the gene matches. Germline values: CDR1 MNHEY, CDR2 SVGEGT. The CDR3 spans 14 residues. DNA of the CDR3: TGTGCCAGCAGTTACCAGCGGGGGGGGCACGAGCAGTACTTC. Amino acid sequence: CASSYQRGGHEQYF.

This clone was counted only a few times. The chain joins TRBV6-2 or TRBV6-3 to TRBJ2-3; 11 nucleotides agree with TRBD2. Per germline, CDR1 MNHEY and CDR2 SVGEGT. V was pared by 7 bases and J by 3 bases, with 6 bases of the junction left unmatched. The CDR3 covers 15 residues. The CDR3 nucleotides read TGTGCCAGCACACTAGCGGGAGTTATAACAGATACGCAGTATTTT. It translates to CASTLAGVITDTQYF.

This chain uses TRBV12-3 or TRBV12-4 with TRBJ1-1; D ambiguous. The V and J ends lost 3 bases and 1 base respectively, with 9 bases between them. There are 14 residues in the CDR3. DNA for the CDR3: TGTGCCAGCAGTTTGGTTGGGCGGAACACTGAAGCTTTCTTT. Translated: CASSLVGRNTEAFF.

The chain uses TRBV12-3 or TRBV12-4 and TRBJ1-6; D gene uncertain. This CDR3 has 14 amino acids. V was trimmed by 8 bases and J by 9 bases, leaving 17 bases between them. CDR3 sequence reads: CASSTRGLSSPLHF. In nucleotides, the CDR3 is TGTGCCAGCTCTACCCGAGGGTTGAGTTCACCCCTCCACTTT.

J is TRBJ2-7 and V is TRBV6-1; 10 bases line up with TRBD1. The length of the CDR3 is 14 residues. Losses at the gene ends were 5 bases for V and 5 bases for J; bases not matched to a gene: 6. Germline assignment: CDR1 MNHNS and CDR2 SASEGT. In DNA, the CDR3 is TGTGCCAGCAGTCCGACAGGGGGCCACCACGAGCAGTACTTC. It yields the protein CASSPTGGHHEQYF.

The chain is built from TRBV6-1 and TRBJ1-2, with TRBD1 identical over 10 bases. CDR3 size: 14 residues. V was pared by 4 bases and J by 5 bases, with 4 bases of the junction left unmatched. Germline CDR1 and CDR2: MNHNS and SASEGT. Here the CDR3 reads CASSGQGAWYGYTF. For the CDR3, the DNA is TGTGCCAGCAGTGGACAGGGGGCTTGGTATGGCTACACCTTC.

The chain uses TRBV7-6 and TRBJ1-2; possibly TRBD1 for D (5 bases). Germline CDR1 is SGHVS and CDR2 is FNYEAQ. Trimming cost V 1 base and J 0 bases, with 12 bases left between them. The CDR3 contains 16 residues. The CDR3 loop reads CASSLGSAGTNYGYTF. DNA of the CDR3: TGTGCCAGCAGCTTAGGGTCGGCAGGGACTAACTATGGCTACACCTTC.

The chain recombines TRBV11-1 with TRBJ2-3; no clear D. Deletions cut 3 bases from V and 4 bases from J, with 11 bases between. The CDR3 loop spans 14 amino acids. Germline V lookup: CDR1 SGHAT, CDR2 FQDESV (reference sequence). CDR3 sequence reads: CASSFGIRSDTQYF. CDR3 sequence (DNA): TGTGCCAGCAGCTTTGGTATTCGTTCAGATACGCAGTATTTT.

This clone was picked up a small number of times. This chain joins TRBV28 and TRBJ1-2, with D possibly matching TRBD1 (5 bases). V lost 8 bases and J 6 bases, leaving 13 bases between the germline ends. Per the germline V gene, CDR1 is MDHEN and CDR2 is SYDVKM. The length of the CDR3 is 12 residues. CDR3 nucleotides: TGTGCCAGCGGAACCGGGACGAATGGCTACACCTTC. Protein sequence: CASGTGTNGYTF.

This clone is large by share. The V and J genes are TRBV5-1 and TRBJ2-1; D is unresolved. CDR1 SGHRS and CDR2 YFSETQ come from the germline V gene. V was trimmed by 6 bases and J by 8 bases, leaving 15 bases between them. The CDR3 is 13 residues long. Written as DNA, the CDR3 is TGCGCCAGCATCAGAGATCATAGCTATGAGCAGTTCTTC. Residues: CASIRDHSYEQFF.

This clone has more than one count but fewer than ten. V and J are TRBV12-3 or TRBV12-4 and TRBJ2-3, with D unresolved. The V and J ends lost 6 bases and 0 bases respectively, with 10 bases between them. The CDR3 is 14 residues long. The CDR3 DNA sequence: TGTGCCAGCAGCCCTCTCCTAAGCACAGATACGCAGTATTTT. Its protein product is CASSPLLSTDTQYF.

V usage is TRBV6-1 and J usage is TRBJ1-5; TRBD1 agrees at 8 bases. Germline CDR1 reads MNHNS; CDR2 reads SASEGT. CDR3 size: 13 residues. The V gene end was trimmed by 9 bases and the J gene end by 7 bases; junction bases not matched to a gene: 8. The CDR3 coding sequence is TGTGCCAGTAGGGCGCCAGGGGGCCAGCCCCAGCATTTT. This translates into CASRAPGGQPQHF.

The V gene is TRBV11-2, the J gene TRBJ1-1, with no clear D. The CDR3 sequence is 14 residues long. Per the germline V gene, CDR1 is SGHAT and CDR2 is FQNNGV. The ends were cut back, 1 base at V and 1 base at J, with 7 bases in the middle. The CDR3 DNA sequence: TGTGCCAGCAGCTTAGTAAGCAGGAACACTGAAGCTTTCTTT. It codes for CASSLVSRNTEAFF.

Comment on this clone: An end of the junction differs from the germline gene, which may be a read error. V and J are TRBV15 and TRBJ1-5; D gene unclear. CDR1 is LNHNV, CDR2 YYDKDF, per germline (reference sequence). This CDR3 is built from 16 residues. The CDR3 reads CATSEGGGAGDQPQHF. CDR3 coding DNA: TGTGCTACCAGCGAGGGAGGCGGAGCGGGTGATCAGCCCCAGCATTTT.

V gene TRBV20-1 combines with J gene TRBJ2-1; unclear D gene. This CDR3 has 11 residues. The V gene's germline CDR1 is DFQATT and CDR2 SNEGSKA (reference sequence). V was trimmed by 6 bases and J by 7 bases, leaving 10 bases between them. The CDR3 reads CSATGGNEQFF. For the CDR3, the DNA is TGCAGTGCGACGGGTGGGAATGAGCAGTTCTTC.

In its sample, this clone ranks as medium-sized. The rearrangement uses TRBV6-5 and TRBJ2-1; D remains unclear. Trimming removed 2 bases at V and 11 bases at J, with 10 bases between. Per the germline V gene, CDR1 is MNHEY and CDR2 is SVGAGI. This CDR3 is built from 12 residues. The CDR3 loop is CASSYGVGQQFF. The CDR3 nucleotides read TGTGCCAGCAGTTACGGGGTCGGGCAGCAGTTCTTC.

This clone is medium-sized. In nucleotides, the CDR3 is TGTGCCAGCAGTTTCCCCGCTGCGGGAAGGACCCAAAATTCACCCCTCCACTTT. This sequence encodes CASSFPAAGRTQNSPLHF. The V call is TRBV28, the J call TRBJ1-6; D is unclear. CDR1 and CDR2 from the germline V gene are MDHEN and SYDVKM. The germline V and J ends were trimmed by 3 bases and 7 bases, with 22 bases remaining between them. This CDR3 is built from 18 residues.